Below are 27 T cell receptor beta chains sequenced from a single sample in a study of cytomegalovirus exposure and HLA in healthy donors (dated by TCRdb to the late 2010s). To prepare the library, the immunoSEQ multiplex PCR assay was applied. For the multiplex PCR, a mixture combining 60 forward primers for TCR Vbeta segments and 13 reverse primers for TCR Jbeta segments was used. In TCRdb, the immuneACCESS table is reduced to in-frame sequences with V and J assigned. These tables do not hold every clone; where another copy was compared, an unresolved V gene accounts for under half, and the others remain unexplained. Recorded for this sample are more than 95,000 clones; 80% of them occurred a single time. Roughly 9.6% of the sample is taken by the ten largest. Sequencing was carried out using PBMCs. These TCRs come from a man aged 30 to 45 in good health and CMV-seropositive.

The chain links TRBV7-7 to TRBJ2-7, with TRBD1 identical over 9 bases. In germline, CDR1 is SSHAT, CDR2 FNYEAQ (reference sequence). This CDR3 region has 17 residues. The V and J ends lost 1 base and 5 bases, in that order; junction bases with no gene match: 12. In nucleotides, the CDR3 is TGTGCCAGCAGCTTAGGACTGTACAGGGGGCGTTTTAACGAGCAGTACTTC. This sequence encodes CASSLGLYRGRFNEQYF.

V and J are TRBV10-3 and TRBJ1-4, with D possibly being TRBD1 (5 bases). This CDR3 has 13 residues. Germline-derived CDR1 and CDR2 are ENHRY and SYGVKD. V dropped 6 bases and J dropped 6 bases, with 11 bases sitting between them. CDR3 bases: TGTGCCATCAGGGGGGGACGGGATGAAAAACTGTTTTTT. Encoded protein: CAIRGGRDEKLFF.

The chain has TRBV6-6 and TRBJ1-2, with 7 bases lining up with TRBD1. In germline, CDR1 is MNHNY, CDR2 SVGAGI (reference sequence). The CDR3 consists of 12 residues. V lost 4 bases to trimming and J lost 7 bases; unmatched junction nucleotides: 3. Here the CDR3 DNA reads TGTGCCAGCAGTTCAGGGGGAAGTGGCTACACCTTC. This gives the protein CASSSGGSGYTF.

As concerns this clone: At one end the junction does not follow the germline gene, possibly because of a read error. The V and J genes are TRBV11-1 and TRBJ2-6; possibly TRBD1 for D (5 bases). The CDR3 runs 15 residues. The germline CDR1 and CDR2 sequences are SGHAT and FQDESV (reference sequence). The CDR3 sequence: CASSLKRSGANGLTF. The DNA of the CDR3 is TGTGCCAGCAGCTTAAAACGCTCTGGGGCCAACGGCCTGACTTTC.

This sequence joins TRBV27 and TRBJ1-2, with 9 bases identical to TRBD1. V lost 5 bases, J lost 5 bases, and 12 bases stayed unmatched. The CDR3 sequence is 16 residues long. Germline V CDR1 and CDR2: MNHEY, SMNVEV (reference sequence). CDR3 sequence (DNA): TGTGCCAGCAGTCCACTCTCGACAGGGGGTGGGTATGGCTACACCTTC. Residues: CASSPLSTGGGYGYTF.

This clone was observed a single time. The rearrangement links TRBV4-1 to TRBJ2-7; 8 bases line up with TRBD1. The CDR3 length is 17 residues. Trimming took 3 bases from V and 1 from J; bases not matched to a gene: 11. The germline V gene encodes CDR1 MGHRA and CDR2 YSYEKL. CDR3 in amino acids: CASSQAYGRGQSYEQYF. The DNA of the CDR3 is TGCGCCAGCAGCCAGGCCTACGGCAGGGGGCAATCCTACGAGCAGTACTTC.

The chain is built from TRBV2 and TRBJ2-5; 7 nucleotides agree with TRBD2. CDR3 size: 13 residues. CDR1 and CDR2 (germline): SNHLY, FYNNEI. After removal of 6 bases from V and 4 bases from J, the junction contained 5 bases not matched to a gene. CDR3 DNA: TGTGCCAGCAGGTTGGCTAGCGGAGAGACCCAGTACTTC. Protein product: CASRLASGETQYF.

The CDR3 region is CASKGDHYEQYF. The CDR3 region has the DNA TGTGCCAGCAAGGGGGATCACTACGAGCAGTACTTC. V usage is TRBV6-1 and J usage is TRBJ2-7; possibly TRBD1 for D (6 bases). V lost 7 bases, J lost 3 bases, and 10 bases lay in between. This CDR3 has 12 amino acids. The V gene's germline CDR1 is MNHNS and CDR2 SASEGT.

The V gene is TRBV9, the J gene TRBJ2-1; TRBD2 matches at 7 bases. Germline CDR1 SGDLS, CDR2 YYNGEE. This CDR3 has 15 residues. Germline trimming cut 2 bases from V and 6 bases from J; bases unmatched to any gene: 8. CDR3 region: CASSVGGRGVNEQFF. The DNA of the CDR3 is TGTGCCAGCAGCGTCGGTGGTCGGGGGGTCAATGAGCAGTTCTTC.

The genes are TRBV28 and TRBJ2-7, with TRBD1 matching over 12 bases. This CDR3 is 19 amino acids long. The germline V gene has CDR1 MDHEN and CDR2 SYDVKM. V dropped 4 bases and J dropped 5; count of bases not matched to a gene: 18. Here the CDR3 reads CASSSPFVSWGQGADEQYF. For the CDR3, the DNA is TGTGCCAGCAGTTCCCCCTTTGTATCCTGGGGACAGGGGGCAGACGAGCAGTACTTC.

The genes are TRBV15 and TRBJ1-3; no firm D call. The V and J ends lost 0 bases and 0 bases respectively, with 9 bases between them. Germline V gives CDR1 LNHNV, CDR2 YYDKDF (reference sequence). There are 16 residues in the CDR3. As DNA, the CDR3 is TGTGCCACCAGCAGAGATCGCGGCCTCTCTGGAAACACCATATATTTT. The encoded protein is CATSRDRGLSGNTIYF.

The chain couples TRBV5-5 to TRBJ2-5, with no clear D. The CDR3 has 14 amino acids. V gave up 5 bases and J gave up 1 base, with 12 bases separating them. Germline CDR1 reads SGHKS; CDR2 reads YYEKEE (reference sequence). CDR3 residues: CASSPRPSQETQYF. The CDR3 DNA reads TGTGCCAGCAGTCCCCGTCCGAGCCAAGAGACCCAGTACTTC.

The CDR3: CASSTGSGYGYTF. The CDR3 DNA follows: TGTGCCAGCAGTACAGGGTCCGGTTATGGCTACACCTTC. The chain joins TRBV5-4 to TRBJ1-2; TRBD1 might be the D (6 bases). Per the germline V gene, CDR1 is SGHNT and CDR2 is YYREEE (reference sequence). This CDR3 is 13 amino acids long. V lost 5 bases and J 5 bases, leaving 13 bases between the germline ends.

The chain employs TRBV5-1 and TRBJ1-1; weak D call: TRBD1 (5 bases). V lost 0 bases and J lost 3, with 15 bases in between. Germline V gene lookup returns CDR1 SGHRS and CDR2 YFSETQ. The CDR3 contains 16 residues. The CDR3 protein is CASSLEAGFEDTEAFF. In nucleotides, the CDR3 is TGCGCCAGCAGCTTGGAGGCAGGGTTTGAAGACACTGAAGCTTTCTTT.

The CDR3 DNA sequence: TGTGCCAGCCTAGGGGGCCTGGACGGCTACACCTTC. Its translation is CASLGGLDGYTF. This sequence joins TRBV28 and TRBJ1-2, with 7 bases aligning to TRBD1. The CDR3 consists of 12 residues. The junction had 8 bases not matched to a gene; V was cut back by 8 bases and J by 8 bases. Germline V gene sequence: CDR1 MDHEN, CDR2 SYDVKM.

V gene TRBV6-4 combines with J gene TRBJ2-1, with 10 bases matching TRBD1. Germline V gene data show CDR1 as MRHNA and CDR2 as SNTAGT. This CDR3 contains 13 residues. V lost 6 bases to trimming and J lost 10 bases; unmatched junction nucleotides: 6. In DNA, the CDR3 is TGTGCCAGCAGCATTGGGACAGGGGTGGAGCAGTTCTTC. The encoded protein is CASSIGTGVEQFF.

The chain carries TRBV6-6 and TRBJ2-7; a weak D match, TRBD2 (5 bases). This CDR3 has 14 amino acids. V was pared by 0 bases and J by 5 bases, with 11 bases between. From germline, CDR1 is MNHNY and CDR2 SVGAGI (reference sequence). Here the CDR3 DNA reads TGTGCCAGCAGTTACTCGCTAGCTGGGAACGAGCAGTACTTC. Protein: CASSYSLAGNEQYF.

The table lists this clone with a few counts. The V call is TRBV5-4, the J call TRBJ1-1; no reliable D call. V was clipped by 4 bases and J by 1 base, with 8 bases between them. CDR3 length: 13 amino acids. Germline V gene lookup returns CDR1 SGHNT and CDR2 YYREEE (reference sequence). CDR3 DNA sequence: TGTGCCAGCAGCCGGGGAGCGAACACTGAAGCTTTCTTT. As protein: CASSRGANTEAFF.

The chain couples TRBV9 to TRBJ1-1; D might be TRBD1 (5 bases). Deletions cut 4 bases from V and 8 bases from J, with 15 bases between. Germline CDR1 SGDLS, CDR2 YYNGEE. This CDR3 region has 13 residues. The CDR3 loop reads CASSPLGAPEAFF. The CDR3 DNA reads as TGTGCCAGCAGCCCCCTAGGGGCCCCCGAAGCTTTCTTT.

The V gene is TRBV4-2, the J gene TRBJ1-2; D perhaps matches TRBD1 (5 bases). This CDR3 has 15 amino acids. From germline, CDR1 is LGHNA and CDR2 YNFKEQ. V was shortened by 2 bases and J by 0 bases, with 10 bases between the two germline ends. CDR3 region: CASSQPEDTNYGYTF. Written as DNA, the CDR3 is TGTGCCAGCAGCCAACCTGAGGACACTAACTATGGCTACACCTTC.

The chain joins TRBV5-1 to TRBJ1-4; unclear D gene. The germline V and J ends were trimmed by 2 bases and 0 bases, with 11 bases remaining between them. The CDR3 covers 16 residues. From germline, CDR1 is SGHRS and CDR2 YFSETQ. In DNA, the CDR3 is TGCGCCAGCAGCTTAGTGACACACGCAACTAATGAAAAACTGTTTTTT. Translation: CASSLVTHATNEKLFF. The whole variable domain, filled in from reference TRBV5-1 and TRBJ1-4, reads KAGVTQTPRYLIKTRGQQVTLSCSPISGHRSVSWYQQTPGQGLQFLFEYFSETQRNKGNFPGRFSGRQFSNSRSEMNVSTLELGDSALYLCASSLVTHATNEKLFFGSGTQLSVL.

The gene calls are TRBV5-1 and TRBJ1-1; the match to TRBD1 covers 7 bases. The CDR3 covers 15 residues. Germline loops: CDR1 SGHRS, CDR2 YFSETQ. Unmatched junction bases numbered 2, after V lost 0 bases and J lost 0 bases. The CDR3 region is CASSLGDRMNTEAFF. The CDR3 region has the DNA TGCGCCAGCAGCTTGGGGGACAGAATGAACACTGAAGCTTTCTTT.

This chain links TRBV2 with TRBJ1-2; 12 nucleotides line up with TRBD1. Per germline, CDR1 SNHLY and CDR2 FYNNEI. V dropped 7 bases and J dropped 6; count of bases not matched to a gene: 12. The CDR3 extends over 16 amino acids. The CDR3 reads CASTGGQGAFGHGYTF. The CDR3 region has the DNA TGTGCCAGCACTGGGGGACAGGGGGCTTTTGGTCATGGCTACACCTTC.

This sequence joins TRBV2 and TRBJ2-7; no reliable D call. CDR1 and CDR2 (germline): SNHLY, FYNNEI. The CDR3 covers 12 residues. The V end was cut by 4 bases, the J end by 7 bases, with 11 bases between. The chain's CDR3 is CASSALPREQYF. Here the CDR3 DNA reads TGTGCCAGCAGTGCTCTCCCGCGGGAGCAGTACTTC.

This clone was observed a handful of times. The chain joins TRBV7-2 to TRBJ1-1; D perhaps matches TRBD1 (6 bases). Germline V gives CDR1 SGHTA, CDR2 FQGNSA. This CDR3 contains 13 residues. Deletions cut 5 bases from V and 7 bases from J, with 14 bases between. CDR3 protein: CASSHHETGEAFF. The CDR3 DNA sequence: TGTGCCAGCAGCCACCACGAGACAGGTGAAGCTTTCTTT.

V usage is TRBV4-2 and J usage is TRBJ1-4, with 8 bases aligning to TRBD1. The CDR3 runs to 15 residues. The germline CDR1 and CDR2 sequences are LGHNA and YNFKEQ. After removal of 4 bases from V and 6 bases from J, the junction contained 7 bases not matched to a gene. Here the CDR3 reads CASSPRQGKDEKLFF. The CDR3, as DNA: TGTGCCAGCAGCCCCAGACAGGGGAAGGATGAAAAACTGTTTTTT.

This chain uses TRBV2 with TRBJ1-1, with 8 positions matching TRBD1. The V gene's germline CDR1 is SNHLY and CDR2 FYNNEI. The CDR3 is made up of 16 amino acids. Trimming removed 2 bases from V and 1 base from J; junction bases left unmatched: 6. For the CDR3, the DNA is TGTGCCAGCAGTGAATTAGACAGGGGTAGGAACACTGAAGCTTTCTTT. Its translation: CASSELDRGRNTEAFF. Variable domain in full (rest from reference TRBV2 and TRBJ1-1): EPEVTQTPSHQVTQMGQEVILRCVPISNHLYFYWYRQILGQKVEFLVSFYNNEISEKSEIFDDQFSVERPDGSNFTLKIRSTKLEDSAMYFCASSELDRGRNTEAFFGQGTRLTVV.